This record covers a single T cell receptor (beta chain). Measured with immunoSEQ multiplex PCR; TCRdb has only the in-frame clones, and not every one. The repertoire holds 400,000 to 500,000 clones, roughly 90% seen once, with 1.4% to 1.5% in the top ten. This CDR3 has 15 residues. Trimming cost V 1 base and J 0 bases, with 10 bases left between them. The germline V gene has CDR1 SGHVS and CDR2 FQNEAQ. These data belong to a study of blood T cell repertoires in COVID-19. Across the study: Some COVID-19 samples were acute and others convalescent; all came from the United States, Italy and Spain. T cells, B-cell-depleted T cells, or PBMCs supplied cDNA or gDNA.

The chain couples TRBV7-8 to TRBJ2-7, with no clear D. The specimen was PBMCs or T cells enriched from blood (not recorded which). The TCR originated in a woman younger than 35 who had been exposed to COVID-19. The CDR3 region is CASSLVFQSSYEQYF. For the CDR3, the DNA is TGTGCCAGCAGCTTAGTTTTCCAGTCCTCCTACGAGCAGTACTTC.